The sequence of this TCR beta chain was determined in a study of blood T cell repertoires in COVID-19. Study-wide context: Sources were T cells, B-cell-depleted T cells, or PBMCs; the material itself was cDNA or gDNA.

Only in-frame clones appear in the TCRdb table, and some are missing; sequencing was by immunoSEQ multiplex PCR. The table has about 220,000 clones, 82% seen once. Trimming stripped 1 base from V and 1 base from J, with 13 bases between. Per germline, CDR1 LGHNT and CDR2 FRNRAP. The CDR3 consists of 16 residues. The TCR was taken from a woman aged 60 to 75 who had recovered from COVID-19. The sample consisted of PBMCs or T cells enriched from blood (not recorded which). The rearrangement joins TRBV12-5 to TRBJ2-5; tentative D call: TRBD2 (6 bases). CDR3 protein: CASGLGPSESQETQYF. The CDR3 bases are TGTGCTAGTGGTTTGGGGCCTAGCGAAAGCCAAGAGACCCAGTACTTC. The variable domain in full, completed from reference TRBV12-5 and TRBJ2-5, reads DARVTQTPRHKVTEMGQEVTMRCQPILGHNTVFWYRQTMMQGLELLAYFRNRAPLDDSGMPKDRFSAEMPDATLATLKIQPSEPRDSAVYFCASGLGPSESQETQYFGPGTRLLVL.